These T cell receptor beta chains were read from a single sample in a study of T cells in Graves' hyperthyroidism and ophthalmopathy. TCRdb re-called the multiplex PCR reads with MiXCR, one entry per CDR3 protein. The table includes 250,000 or so distinct CDR3 sequences, about 15% detected once. Source material: blood. All receptors derive from a woman between 18 and 30 years old with Graves' ophthalmopathy. CDR3s include the opening cysteine and the closing phenylalanine or tryptophan. The D gene is left open where the match is weak. Clone sizes are shown as once, few, many or a size class.

J,size,D,V,CDR3,DNA
TRBJ2-1,many,.,TRBV7-3,CASSLETGQQFF,TGTGCCAGCAGCTTAGAGACCGGCCAGCAGTTCTTC
TRBJ1-5,few,.,TRBV19,CASTAGGGDQPQHF,TGTGCCAGTACCGCCGGGGGGGGGGATCAGCCCCAGCATTTT
TRBJ2-7,many,.,TRBV10-1,CASSESTGPSNYEQYF,TGCGCCAGCAGTGAGTCAACAGGACCATCAAACTACGAGCAGTACTTC
TRBJ2-1,many,TRBD2,TRBV28,CASTRGLAGGNEQFF,TGTGCCAGCACCCGAGGACTAGCGGGAGGCAATGAGCAGTTCTTC
TRBJ2-3,many,.,TRBV13,CASSPLSPTDTQYF,TGTGCCAGCAGCCCCCTTTCGCCCACAGATACGCAGTATTTT
TRBJ1-5,many,.,TRBV10-1,CASSELAGQPQHF,TGCGCCAGCAGTGAGTTGGCTGGACAGCCCCAGCATTTT
TRBJ2-5,many,.,TRBV12-3/TRBV12-4,CASSFGLVRLLQQETQYF,TGTGCCAGCAGTTTTGGTTTGGTTCGATTACTACAACAAGAGACCCAGTACTTC
TRBJ1-4,many,.,TRBV7-2,CASSLSWGHEKLFF,TGTGCCAGCAGCTTATCCTGGGGTCATGAAAAACTGTTTTTT
TRBJ1-5,many,TRBD1,TRBV9,CASSARDSHQPQHF,TGTGCCAGCAGCGCCCGGGACAGCCATCAGCCCCAGCATTTT
TRBJ2-1,many,TRBD2,TRBV28,CASSSSGGGMNEQFF,TGTGCCAGCAGCTCCTCGGGGGGGGGTATGAATGAGCAGTTCTTC
TRBJ2-5,many,TRBD2,TRBV20-1,CSATTSGRRRETQYF,TGCAGTGCAACGACTAGCGGGAGGCGTAGAGAGACCCAGTACTTC
TRBJ2-2,few,TRBD2,TRBV19,CASSIWGGTGELFF,TGTGCCAGTAGTATATGGGGGGGGACCGGGGAGCTGTTTTTT
TRBJ2-7,many,TRBD1,TRBV19,CASSMSGGQGTFYEQYF,TGTGCCAGTAGTATGTCTGGCGGACAGGGGACTTTCTACGAGCAGTACTTC
TRBJ2-3,few,TRBD1,TRBV18,CASSPNEGASTDTQYF,TGTGCCAGCTCACCTAATGAGGGGGCGAGCACAGATACGCAGTATTTT
TRBJ2-2,many,TRBD2,TRBV12-5,CASGGSGGASVYTGELFF,TGTGCTAGTGGTGGTAGCGGGGGGGCATCAGTATACACCGGGGAGCTGTTTTTT
TRBJ2-7,many,TRBD1,TRBV27,CASRHHQGERLVQSAYEQYF,TGTGCCAGCAGACACCACCAGGGGGAGCGATTAGTACAATCAGCCTACGAGCAGTACTTC
TRBJ1-1,many,TRBD1,TRBV10-3,CAISGGTGVRGEAFF,TGTGCCATCAGCGGAGGGACAGGGGTTAGGGGGGAAGCTTTCTTT
TRBJ1-1,many,.,TRBV29-1,CSVEGNYKAEAFF,TGCAGCGTTGAAGGAAACTACAAGGCTGAAGCTTTCTTT
TRBJ1-6,many,.,TRBV11-2,CASSLDDLHF,TGTGCCAGCAGCTTAGACGACCTCCACTTT
TRBJ1-5,many,.,TRBV6-1,CASSPLRTDSNQPQHF,TGTGCCAGCAGTCCTCTTCGGACTGATAGCAATCAGCCCCAGCATTTT
TRBJ2-1,many,TRBD2,TRBV4-1,CASSQEQWLAGNNEQFF,TGCGCCAGCAGCCAAGAGCAGTGGCTAGCGGGAAACAATGAGCAGTTCTTC
TRBJ2-7,many,.,TRBV5-1,CASKPPSGTHEQYF,TGCGCCAGCAAGCCTCCCTCCGGGACCCACGAGCAGTACTTC
TRBJ2-1,many,.,TRBV6-1,CASSWTQTEQFF,TGTGCCAGCAGTTGGACTCAAACTGAGCAGTTCTTC
TRBJ1-5,many,.,TRBV12-3/TRBV12-4,CASSLAAQGLNQPQHF,TGTGCCAGCAGTTTAGCGGCACAAGGGTTAAATCAGCCCCAGCATTTT
TRBJ1-5,many,.,TRBV3-1,CASSQGATQPQHF,TGTGCCAGCAGCCAAGGGGCGACCCAGCCCCAGCATTTT
TRBJ1-2,many,.,TRBV18,CASSPGGDNYGYTF,TGTGCCAGCTCACCAGGGGGCGATAACTATGGCTACACCTTC
TRBJ1-3,many,.,TRBV7-6,CASSFSGNSGNTIYF,TGTGCCAGCAGCTTTTCGGGAAACTCTGGAAACACCATATATTTT